This is a list of T cell receptor beta chains from one sample in a study of blood T cell repertoires in COVID-19. The data were produced by immunoSEQ multiplex PCR, yet TCRdb's version contains in-frame clones alone and is incomplete. The data hold tens of thousands of clones, with 73% observed a single time. Material: peripheral blood. These receptors were taken from a human donor in a cohort sampled during active or convalescent COVID-19. Each CDR3 is given with its conserved first and last residue. D genes are given only for firm matches. Rows give clone size only sometimes, using once, few, many, or a class for an expanded clone.

D	V	J	size	CDR3	DNA
NA	TRBV5-1	TRBJ2-5	NA	CASSPRGLGRETQYF	TGCGCCAGCAGCCCTAGGGGGTTAGGGCGGGAGACCCAGTACTTC
TRBD1	TRBV6-4	TRBJ1-2	once	CASRPGQGNYGYTF	TGTGCCAGCAGACCGGGACAGGGGAACTATGGCTACACCTTC
TRBD2	TRBV7-2	TRBJ2-2	NA	CASSRVAGANTGELFF	TGTGCCAGCAGCCGGGTAGCGGGGGCGAACACCGGGGAGCTGTTTTTT
NA	TRBV19	TRBJ1-1	NA	CASSVREQITKAFF	TGTGCCAGTAGTGTCCGGGAGCAAATAACAAAAGCTTTCTTT
NA	TRBV2	TRBJ1-2	few	CASSPGGYGYTF	TGTGCCAGCAGCCCGGGAGGGTATGGCTACACCTTC
NA	TRBV2	TRBJ2-7	NA	CASAWERGGEQYF	TGTGCCTCAGCGTGGGAGAGAGGAGGCGAGCAGTACTTC
NA	TRBV3-1/TRBV3-2	TRBJ1-1	NA	CASSQEILLTEAFF	TGTGCCAGCAGCCAAGAAATCTTACTAACTGAAGCTTTCTTT
TRBD2	TRBV28	TRBJ2-3	once	CASRWAGATDTQYF	TGTGCCAGCCGGTGGGCGGGAGCCACAGATACGCAGTATTTT
NA	TRBV27	TRBJ2-1	once	CASSFGLAHEQFF	TGTGCCAGCAGTTTTGGGTTAGCCCATGAGCAGTTCTTC
NA	TRBV27	TRBJ1-5	NA	CASSKLGTPSNQPQHF	TGTGCCAGCAGCAAACTAGGTACTCCGTCTAATCAGCCCCAGCATTTT
TRBD2	TRBV11-2	TRBJ2-1	few	CASSTRWVAGPRREQFF	TGTGCCAGCAGCACCCGTTGGGTAGCGGGTCCCCGGCGGGAGCAGTTCTTC
NA	TRBV19	TRBJ2-1	NA	CASSHQDEQFF	TGTGCCAGTAGTCACCAGGATGAGCAGTTCTTC
NA	TRBV4-1	TRBJ1-5	once	CASSQDSNKGNQPQHF	TGCGCCAGCAGCCAAGACTCCAATAAGGGGAATCAGCCCCAGCATTTT